A selection of T cell receptor beta chains follows, all from one sample in a study of shared clonotypes between healthy human individuals. Profiled with immunoSEQ multiplex PCR; TCRdb holds only in-frame clones, not every one. The data show under 2,000,000 clones, approximately 94% seen once. The sequenced sample consisted of naive CD8+ T cells sorted from blood. The receptors were sampled from a man aged 18-30 years in good health. Both conserved end residues are part of each CDR3. D genes are given only for firm matches. Part of the rows lack a size; the others show once, few, many or a class for expanded clones.

>-|TRBJ1-5|-|TRBV30
TGTGCCTGGAGTTCAACCTCAGGGGAACAGCCCCAGCATTTT
CAWSSTSGEQPQHF
>-|TRBJ2-7|-|TRBV7-8
TGTGCCAGCAGCTTAGGTGCTGGCGGCCGAGTGTACGAGCAGTACTTC
CASSLGAGGRVYEQYF
>-|TRBJ1-1|-|TRBV10-1
TGCGCCAGCACCGAACAGGGTCATCCTGAAGCTTTCTTT
CASTEQGHPEAFF
>-|TRBJ1-3|-|TRBV14
TGTGCCAGCAGCCAAGGGTCTGGAAACACCATATATTTT
CASSQGSGNTIYF
>TRBD1|TRBJ1-1|-|TRBV27
TGTGCCAGCAGACCTCTTCCGGGACAGGGGGCGCTCACTGAAGCTTTCTTT
CASRPLPGQGALTEAFF
>TRBD1|TRBJ1-2|-|TRBV4-1
TGCGCCAGCAGCCAAGGGGGACAGGGCGTCTATGGCTACACCTTC
CASSQGGQGVYGYTF
>-|TRBJ2-7|-|TRBV10-1
TGCGCCAGCAGTGACCCTCGGACACCATACGAGCAGTACTTC
CASSDPRTPYEQYF
>-|TRBJ2-2|-|TRBV4-3
TGCGCCAGCAGCCAAGCCCCGGTGAGGCTAATCGGGAGCACCGGGGAGCTGTTTTTT
CASSQAPVRLIGSTGELFF
>-|TRBJ1-1|-|TRBV14
TGTGCCAGCAGCCAAATTTCAAGTCCTGAAGCTTTCTTT
CASSQISSPEAFF
>-|TRBJ2-7|-|TRBV27
TGTGCCAGCAGTTTAGAGGGGCCAAGCGAGCAGTACTTC
CASSLEGPSEQYF
>-|TRBJ2-3|-|TRBV6-1
TGTGCCAGCAGCTGGGGGTCTAGCACAGATACGCAGTATTTT
CASSWGSSTDTQYF
>-|TRBJ2-7|-|TRBV6-1
TGTGCCAGCAGTGACCCTTATACATACGAGCAGTACTTC
CASSDPYTYEQYF
>TRBD1|TRBJ2-3|-|TRBV7-9
TGTGCCAGCAGCCCCGGGACAGTGGACACAGATACGCAGTATTTT
CASSPGTVDTDTQYF
>-|TRBJ1-6|-|TRBV5-4
TGTGCCAGCAGCTTTGTCGTGGCGGCTCCAGGGGATTCACCCCTCCACTTT
CASSFVVAAPGDSPLHF
>-|TRBJ1-3|-|TRBV7-9
TGTGCCAGCAGCTTATTCCGGAGCTCTGGAAACACCATATATTTT
CASSLFRSSGNTIYF
>TRBD1|TRBJ2-7|-|TRBV6-6
TGTGCCAGCAGTTATCAGGGGGTAGAGTACGAGCAGTACTTC
CASSYQGVEYEQYF
>-|TRBJ2-7|-|TRBV10-2
TGCGCCGTCACTTTAAGCTCCTACGAGCAGTACTTC
CAVTLSSYEQYF
>TRBD1|TRBJ1-5|once|TRBV19
TGTGCCAGTAGTGACGACCCGACAGGGGTAAATCAGCCCCAGCATTTT
CASSDDPTGVNQPQHF
>-|TRBJ2-2|-|TRBV6-6
TGTGCCAGCAGTCAGAACACCGGGGAGCTGTTTTTT
CASSQNTGELFF
>-|TRBJ2-1|-|TRBV6-5
TGTGCCAGCAGTTACTCGATAGTGGATGAGCAGTTCTTC
CASSYSIVDEQFF
>TRBD1|TRBJ2-7|-|TRBV11-2
TGTGCCAGCAGCTTAGGACGGACAGGGGCCGAGCAGTACTTC
CASSLGRTGAEQYF
>-|TRBJ2-7|-|TRBV7-9
TGTGCCAGCAGCCATGGGGGAGGCGAGCAGTACTTC
CASSHGGGEQYF
>-|TRBJ2-1|-|TRBV7-9
TGTGCCAGCAGGGCGGATCTGGGAAATGAGCAGTTCTTC
CASRADLGNEQFF
>-|TRBJ2-7|-|TRBV27
TGTGCCAGCTCACAGACCTCTAGAAACGAGCAGTACTTC
CASSQTSRNEQYF
>-|TRBJ2-7|-|TRBV19
TGTGCCAGTAGTCCCGGACAGCACTACGAGCAGTACTTC
CASSPGQHYEQYF
>-|TRBJ2-7|-|TRBV30
TGTGCCTGGACCCGAACAGGGAACCCCTACGAGCAGTACTTC
CAWTRTGNPYEQYF
>TRBD1|TRBJ1-1|-|TRBV6-5
TGTGCCAGCAGTTACACTTCCTCAGGGGGCACTGAAGCTTTCTTT
CASSYTSSGGTEAFF
>TRBD1|TRBJ1-3|-|TRBV6-8
TGTGCCAGAGCCGCCGGGACAGGGGGCTTTTCTGGAAACACCATATATTTT
CARAAGTGGFSGNTIYF
>-|TRBJ2-2|-|TRBV10-3
TGTGCCACCCTCGACGGGAGCACCGGGGAGCTGTTTTTT
CATLDGSTGELFF
>-|TRBJ1-4|-|TRBV7-9
TGTGCCAGCAGCTTAAAGAGTGTCGGGGAAAAACTGTTTTTT
CASSLKSVGEKLFF
>-|TRBJ2-7|-|TRBV7-9
TGTGCCAGCAGCCCTGGAGGGGAGCAGTACTTC
CASSPGGEQYF
>-|TRBJ1-4|once|TRBV4-1
TGCGCCAGCAGCCAAGGCCCACCGGGACGGTATAATGAAAAACTGTTTTTT
CASSQGPPGRYNEKLFF
>-|TRBJ2-5|-|TRBV7-9
TGTGCCAGCAGCTCTCCAGGGATAAGGGATGAGACCCAGTACTTC
CASSSPGIRDETQYF
>TRBD1|TRBJ1-1|-|TRBV27
TGTGCCAGCAGTTCCACCGGGACAGGGCGTGAAGCTTTCTTT
CASSSTGTGREAFF
>-|TRBJ2-3|-|TRBV5-4
TGTGCCAGCAGCTTTGAGGGGGGTCTAGCGGATACGCAGTATTTT
CASSFEGGLADTQYF
>-|TRBJ2-2|-|TRBV19
TGTGCCAGTAGTTTTGGAACGAACACCGGGGAGCTGTTTTTT
CASSFGTNTGELFF
>-|TRBJ2-7|-|TRBV6-4
TGTGCCAGCAGTGAAAGGCTCCTCGACGAGCAGTACTTC
CASSERLLDEQYF
>-|TRBJ1-4|-|TRBV7-6
TGTGCCAGCAGCTTCAGCGGGGGGACAACTAATGAAAAACTGTTTTTT
CASSFSGGTTNEKLFF
>TRBD1|TRBJ2-3|-|TRBV7-9
TGTGCCAGCAGCGAGAGGACAGGGGGCACAGATACGCAGTATTTT
CASSERTGGTDTQYF
>TRBD2|TRBJ2-7|-|TRBV7-6
TGTGCCAGCAGCTTAGTTCGGGGGGATTCCTACGAGCAGTACTTC
CASSLVRGDSYEQYF
>-|TRBJ1-1|-|TRBV6-5
TGTGCCAGCAGGACCGGGCCCTCCACTGAAGCTTTCTTT
CASRTGPSTEAFF
>-|TRBJ1-1|once|TRBV11-1
TGTGCCAGCAGCCTCGCGAGGGGGGTGGGCACTGAAGCTTTCTTT
CASSLARGVGTEAFF
>-|TRBJ2-3|-|TRBV6-1
TGTGCCAGCAGTGATAGGATGGAATTCACAGATACGCAGTATTTT
CASSDRMEFTDTQYF
>TRBD1|TRBJ1-1|-|TRBV9
TGTGCCAGCAGCGCAACAGGGGTCCCTGAAGCTTTCTTT
CASSATGVPEAFF
>-|TRBJ2-7|-|TRBV7-9
TGTGCCAGCAGCATAGACAACTTCTACGAGCAGTACTTC
CASSIDNFYEQYF
>-|TRBJ1-4|-|TRBV9
TGTGCCAGCAGCGTAGTAGGATCGGCTAATGAAAAACTGTTTTTT
CASSVVGSANEKLFF
>TRBD1|TRBJ1-2|-|TRBV10-2
TGCGCCAGCAGTGACACGGGGACAGCGACGAGCTATGGCTACACCTTC
CASSDTGTATSYGYTF
>TRBD2|TRBJ2-5|-|TRBV30
TGTGCCTTCTCTAGCGGGGGTTTCGAGACCCAGTACTTC
CAFSSGGFETQYF
>TRBD1|TRBJ1-6|-|TRBV7-9
TGTGCCAGCAGCTTAGGAGGGACAGGGCTAAACTCACCCCTCCACTTT
CASSLGGTGLNSPLHF
>-|TRBJ1-5|-|TRBV28
TGTGCCAGCAGTTTAAGGTTGGGATATCAGCCCCAGCATTTT
CASSLRLGYQPQHF
>TRBD1|TRBJ2-7|-|TRBV6-6
TGTGCCAGCAGTTACGGGACAGGGGCTGGAGAGCAGTACTTC
CASSYGTGAGEQYF
>-|TRBJ2-7|-|TRBV15
TGTGCCACCAGAGGAAGGGACTCCTACGAGCAGTACTTC
CATRGRDSYEQYF
>TRBD1|TRBJ2-7|-|TRBV28
TGTGCCAGCAGTCTCGGACAGGGGGCAGATAAGCAGTACTTC
CASSLGQGADKQYF
>TRBD1|TRBJ1-1|-|TRBV4-1
TGCGCCAGCAGCCAAGATCTGGAGACGAAGGACAGGTTCGCTGAAGCTTTCTTT
CASSQDLETKDRFAEAFF
>-|TRBJ2-3|-|TRBV2
TGTGCCAGTAAAACTAGTGATGGCACAGATACGCAGTATTTT
CASKTSDGTDTQYF
>-|TRBJ1-6|-|TRBV27
TGTGCCAGCAGACGAATCGACGATTCACCCCTCCACTTT
CASRRIDDSPLHF
>TRBD1|TRBJ1-2|-|TRBV6-5
TGTGCCAGCAGGGGGGACAGTCCTAACTATGGCTACACCTTC
CASRGDSPNYGYTF
>-|TRBJ1-6|-|TRBV9
TGTGCCAGCAGCGTGGAGGACGGGTCACCCCTCCACTTT
CASSVEDGSPLHF